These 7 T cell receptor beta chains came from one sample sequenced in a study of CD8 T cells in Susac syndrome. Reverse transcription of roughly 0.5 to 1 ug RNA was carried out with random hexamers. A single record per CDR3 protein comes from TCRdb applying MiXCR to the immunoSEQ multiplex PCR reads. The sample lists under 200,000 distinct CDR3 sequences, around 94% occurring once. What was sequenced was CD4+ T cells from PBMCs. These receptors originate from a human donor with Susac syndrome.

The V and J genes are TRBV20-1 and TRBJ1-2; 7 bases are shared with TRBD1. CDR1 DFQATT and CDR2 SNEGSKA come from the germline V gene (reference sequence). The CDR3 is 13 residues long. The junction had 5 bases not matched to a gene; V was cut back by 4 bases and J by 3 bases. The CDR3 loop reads CSATGTDDYGYTF. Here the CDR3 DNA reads TGCAGTGCTACCGGGACAGATGACTATGGCTACACCTTC.

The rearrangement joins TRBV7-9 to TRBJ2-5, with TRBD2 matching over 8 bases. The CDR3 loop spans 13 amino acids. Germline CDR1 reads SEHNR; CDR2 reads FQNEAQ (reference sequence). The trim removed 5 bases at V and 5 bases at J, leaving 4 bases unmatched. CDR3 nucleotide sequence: TGTGCCAGCAGCCCGTGGACTAGCGAGACCCAGTACTTC. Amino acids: CASSPWTSETQYF.

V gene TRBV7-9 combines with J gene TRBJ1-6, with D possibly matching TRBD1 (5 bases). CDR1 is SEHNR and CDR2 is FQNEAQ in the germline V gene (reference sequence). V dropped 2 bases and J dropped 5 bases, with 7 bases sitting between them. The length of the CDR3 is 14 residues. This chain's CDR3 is CASSLLGDNSPLHF. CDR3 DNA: TGTGCCAGCAGCTTATTAGGGGATAATTCACCCCTCCACTTT.

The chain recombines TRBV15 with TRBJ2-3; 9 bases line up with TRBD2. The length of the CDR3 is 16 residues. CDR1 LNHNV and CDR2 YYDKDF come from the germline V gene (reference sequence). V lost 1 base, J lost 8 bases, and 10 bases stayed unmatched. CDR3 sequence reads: CATSRGGGAYLGTQYF. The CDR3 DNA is TGTGCCACCAGCAGAGGCGGGGGGGCCTATTTGGGTACGCAGTATTTT.

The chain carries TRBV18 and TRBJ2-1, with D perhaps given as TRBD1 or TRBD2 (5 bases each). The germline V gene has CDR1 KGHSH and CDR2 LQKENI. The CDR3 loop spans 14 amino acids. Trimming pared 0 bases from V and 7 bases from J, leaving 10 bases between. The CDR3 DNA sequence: TGTGCCAGCTCACCACCGGATGGGACGAATGAGCAGTTCTTC. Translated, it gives CASSPPDGTNEQFF.

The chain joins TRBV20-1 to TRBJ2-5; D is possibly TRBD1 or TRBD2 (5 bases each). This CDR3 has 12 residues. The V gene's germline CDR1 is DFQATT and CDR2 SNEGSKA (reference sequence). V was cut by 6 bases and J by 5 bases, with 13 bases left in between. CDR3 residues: CSATSWGETQYF. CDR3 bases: TGCAGTGCAACCTCCTGGGGGGAGACCCAGTACTTC.

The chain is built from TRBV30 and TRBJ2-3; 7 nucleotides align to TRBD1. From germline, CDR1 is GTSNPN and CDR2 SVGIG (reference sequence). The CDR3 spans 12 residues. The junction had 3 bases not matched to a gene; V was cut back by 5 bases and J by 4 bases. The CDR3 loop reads CAWSQGSDTQYF. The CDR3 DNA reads TGTGCCTGGTCACAGGGGTCAGATACGCAGTATTTT.